Listed below are T cell receptor beta chains from one sample, sequenced in a study of CD8 T cells in ankylosing spondylitis. Each CDR3 protein is one row after TCRdb ran MiXCR on the 5' RACE reads. In the table there are nearly 350,000 distinct CDR3 sequences, roughly 14% of which are singletons. The sequenced sample consisted of blood, either unsorted or a sorted T cell fraction (not recorded which). The source is a male donor with ankylosing spondylitis or in good health (not recorded which). CDR3s include the opening cysteine and the closing phenylalanine or tryptophan. The order of the fields is J gene, V gene, clone size, D gene, CDR3 DNA, CDR3 protein. The D gene is left open where the match is weak. The size field is filled for only some rows; it gives once, few, many or a size class.

TRBJ1-4 | TRBV5-1 | few | - | TGCGCCAGCAGCTTCGGGATAACTAATGAAAAACTGTTTTTT | CASSFGITNEKLFF
TRBJ1-1 | TRBV11-2 | - | - | TGTGCCAGCAGCTTAGATTGGCAGCGGGCTGAAGCTTTCTTT | CASSLDWQRAEAFF
TRBJ2-1 | TRBV5-1 | - | TRBD1 | TGCGCCAGCAGCTTGCAGGGGACAGGGGGCTGGAATGAGCAGTTCTTC | CASSLQGTGGWNEQFF
TRBJ2-5 | TRBV3-1 | few | TRBD2 | TGTGCCAGCAGTTTCAGCGGGAGGTCGGAAGAGACCCAGTACTTC | CASSFSGRSEETQYF
TRBJ2-7 | TRBV6-1 | few | TRBD1 | TGTGCCAGCAGGGTAGACAGGGGGTCACAGTACGAGCAGTACTTC | CASRVDRGSQYEQYF
TRBJ2-2 | TRBV27 | few | TRBD2 | TGTGCCAGCAGTTCACGGGCACTAGCGGGAGTGAACACCGGGGAGCTGTTTTTT | CASSSRALAGVNTGELFF
TRBJ2-4 | TRBV5-1 | few | - | TGCGCCAGCAGCCTGGGCGGAGGGGAAGTGAGAAACATTCAGTACTTC | CASSLGGGEVRNIQYF
TRBJ2-7 | TRBV5-1 | few | TRBD2 | TGCGCCAGCAGCTTGGCCTGGGGTAGCGGGGGGTACGAGCAGTACTTC | CASSLAWGSGGYEQYF
TRBJ2-3 | TRBV5-1 | - | - | TGCGCCAGCAGCTTATTACTGACTCACACAGATACGCAGTATTTT | CASSLLLTHTDTQYF
TRBJ2-3 | TRBV20-1 | few | - | TGCAGGGTCGCCCGTGGGGAAGGAGATACGCAGTATTTT | CRVARGEGDTQYF
TRBJ2-7 | TRBV5-1 | - | TRBD1 | TGCGCCAGCAGCAGCCGGGACAGCAGGAAATTCTACGAGCAGTACTTC | CASSSRDSRKFYEQYF
TRBJ1-3 | TRBV18 | - | - | TGTGCCAGCTCACCTACACTCTCCGTCTCTGGAAACACCATATATTTT | CASSPTLSVSGNTIYF
TRBJ2-5 | TRBV5-1 | once | - | TGCGCCAGCAGCTTGGGGATAGTGGGGGAGACCCAGTACTTC | CASSLGIVGETQYF
TRBJ2-1 | TRBV2 | - | - | TGTGCCAGCAGATTCCGGGGGGCCCCCTACAATGAGCAGTTCTTC | CASRFRGAPYNEQFF
TRBJ1-5 | TRBV5-1 | many | - | TGCGCCAGCAGCTTGGATGGGGGAAGCCAGCCCCAGCATTTT | CASSLDGGSQPQHF
TRBJ2-3 | TRBV4-1 | - | - | TGCGCCAGCAGCCAAGGAGGGGTCCGGGGGCAAGGCACAGATACGCAGTATTTT | CASSQGGVRGQGTDTQYF
TRBJ2-2 | TRBV6-1 | few | - | TGTGCCAGCAGCCCTCGGGCCCCAGGCGCCGGGGAGCTGTTTTTT | CASSPRAPGAGELFF
TRBJ2-4 | TRBV4-2 | few | - | TGTGCCAGCAGCCAAGTCTCAGAAGCCAAAAACATTCAGTACTTC | CASSQVSEAKNIQYF
TRBJ2-2 | TRBV18 | few | - | TGTGCCAGCTCGAGGGTCTCGACCGGGGAGCTGTTTTTT | CASSRVSTGELFF
TRBJ2-5 | TRBV10-3 | few | - | TGTGCCATCAGTGAGACAAGGGGGGGGAGTACCCAAGAGACCCAGTACTTC | CAISETRGGSTQETQYF
TRBJ1-1 | TRBV18 | - | - | TGTGCCAGCTCACCTTTGGGGGCCTCTGGGACTGAAGCTTTCTTT | CASSPLGASGTEAFF
TRBJ2-5 | TRBV10-3 | - | - | TGTGCCACTTCCAGCCGGGGTTCTCAAGAGACCCAGTACTTC | CATSSRGSQETQYF
TRBJ2-5 | TRBV19 | few | TRBD1 | TGTGCCAGTAGTATGACAGGGAGCCAGTACTTC | CASSMTGSQYF
TRBJ2-4 | TRBV20-1 | - | - | TGCAGTGCTAGACTCGCGGGACAAAACATTCAGTACTTC | CSARLAGQNIQYF
TRBJ1-4 | TRBV20-1 | few | TRBD1 | TGCAGCGCCAGGGACAGTAATGAAAAACTGTTTTTT | CSARDSNEKLFF
TRBJ2-2 | TRBV20-1 | few | - | TGCAGTGCTAGATCGACTAGGGGCACCGGGGAGCTGTTTTTT | CSARSTRGTGELFF
TRBJ2-1 | TRBV9 | few | - | TGTGCCAGCAGCGTAGACGACGACGGGCCCTACAATGAGCAGTTCTTC | CASSVDDDGPYNEQFF
TRBJ1-1 | TRBV5-1 | few | - | TGCGCCAGCAGCCTGGGAGGCGGGTTCCAGAACACTGAAGCTTTCTTT | CASSLGGGFQNTEAFF
TRBJ1-2 | TRBV6-5 | - | - | TGTGCCAGCAGTTACAGTTTTTCAGGGTATGGCTACACCTTC | CASSYSFSGYGYTF
TRBJ2-7 | TRBV12-3/TRBV12-4 | few | - | TGTGCCAGCAGTTTATGGGTCAACCACTTCTACGAGCAGTACTTC | CASSLWVNHFYEQYF
TRBJ1-5 | TRBV4-2 | few | TRBD1 | TGTGCCAGCAGCCAAGGACAGGGGTTGGCCCAGCCCCAGCATTTT | CASSQGQGLAQPQHF
TRBJ2-7 | TRBV5-1 | few | - | TGCGCCAGCAGCTTGGCATGGGGGCCCTACGAGCAGTACTTC | CASSLAWGPYEQYF
TRBJ2-2 | TRBV20-1 | - | - | TGCAGTGTTAGAAACCCGGGGCTCGGGGAGCTGTTTTTT | CSVRNPGLGELFF
TRBJ1-2 | TRBV18 | - | TRBD1 | TGTGCCAGCTCACCGGGGACAGGTGTGAACTATGGCTACACCTTC | CASSPGTGVNYGYTF
TRBJ1-5 | TRBV20-1 | few | - | TGCAGTGCTAGTAGGGATCGAGGCAATCAGCCCCAGCATTTT | CSASRDRGNQPQHF
TRBJ1-5 | TRBV21-1 | - | - | TGTGCCAGCAGCGACCTCTACAGGGTCGGCCAATCTAGCAATCAGCCCCAGCATTTT | CASSDLYRVGQSSNQPQHF
TRBJ1-2 | TRBV6-1 | - | - | TGTGCCAGCCGGGACACAGGCTACACCTTC | CASRDTGYTF
TRBJ2-3 | TRBV12-3/TRBV12-4 | - | TRBD1 | TGTGCCAGCAGGCGGGACAGGGGACGCACAGATACGCAGTATTTT | CASRRDRGRTDTQYF
TRBJ2-5 | TRBV5-1 | - | TRBD1 | TGCGCCAGCAGCCGGGAACCCCCGGGACAGGGGCCGGAGACCCAGTACTTC | CASSREPPGQGPETQYF
TRBJ1-5 | TRBV19 | few | - | TGTGCCAGTGCTCAAGGGGGGACGGTTAATCAGCCCCAGCATTTT | CASAQGGTVNQPQHF
TRBJ2-1 | TRBV20-1 | - | TRBD2 | TGCAGTGCTGATACTCCGGGACTAGCGGGATTATCCTACAATGAGCAGTTCTTC | CSADTPGLAGLSYNEQFF
TRBJ1-1 | TRBV29-1 | - | TRBD1 | TGCAGCGTTCACAGGGGAACCATGAACACTGAAGCTTTCTTT | CSVHRGTMNTEAFF
TRBJ2-7 | TRBV7-9 | few | - | TGTGCCAGCAGCTCCTTTTACTACGAGCAGTACTTC | CASSSFYYEQYF
TRBJ2-3 | TRBV20-1 | few | - | TGCAGTGCTAGAGTTCCCACGACCACAGATACGCAGTATTTT | CSARVPTTTDTQYF
TRBJ2-7 | TRBV24-1 | - | TRBD1 | TGTGCCACCAGTGCCTCGGAAGGGGGCGGTAAGCAGTACTTC | CATSASEGGGKQYF
TRBJ2-4 | TRBV14 | - | - | TGTGCCAGCAGCCAAGCGGAATTAAAGGACCCTGGCAAAAACATTCAGTACTTC | CASSQAELKDPGKNIQYF
TRBJ1-1 | TRBV20-1 | - | - | TGCAGTGCTAGCCGACAGACCCCCATGAACACTGAAGCTTTCTTT | CSASRQTPMNTEAFF
TRBJ2-3 | TRBV5-1 | many | - | TGCGCCAGCAGCTTGGACCTGCGCACAGATACGCAGTATTTT | CASSLDLRTDTQYF
TRBJ2-2 | TRBV5-1 | few | - | TGCGCCAGCAGCTTGGGCACAGGAGCGAACACCGGGGAGCTGTTTTTT | CASSLGTGANTGELFF
TRBJ2-7 | TRBV7-2 | many | TRBD2 | TGTGCCAGCAGCTTAGATGGCGGGGGGCGAAACTACGAGCAGTACTTC | CASSLDGGGRNYEQYF
TRBJ2-4 | TRBV12-3/TRBV12-4 | many | TRBD2 | TGTGCCAGCAGTTTAGAAGCGGGAGGGTCCGTTGGCATTCAGTACTTC | CASSLEAGGSVGIQYF
TRBJ1-6 | TRBV4-1 | few | TRBD1 | TGCGCCAGCAGCCGGGACAGGGTGGAATCACCCCTCCACTTT | CASSRDRVESPLHF
TRBJ1-1 | TRBV6-5 | - | - | TGTGCCAGCAGTTACGAAGGGGGATTCAGGAACACTGAAGCTTTCTTT | CASSYEGGFRNTEAFF
TRBJ2-2 | TRBV7-2 | few | - | TGTGCCAGCAGCCATACCCCTCCCGGGGAGCTGTTTTTT | CASSHTPPGELFF
TRBJ1-5 | TRBV4-1 | many | - | TGCGCCAGCAGCCAAGACGGTGTGAGAAATCAGCCCCAGCATTTT | CASSQDGVRNQPQHF